Shown below are 27 T cell receptor beta chains from a single sample sequenced in a study of OX40 agonist ivuxolimab in advanced cancers. Sequenced by immunoSEQ multiplex PCR; TCRdb stores in-frame clones only, minus some. Among about 37,000 clones, about 90% were seen once, and the ten largest hold around 19%. The sample consisted of CD4+ or CD8+ T cells sorted from blood, taken in a trial of the OX40 agonist ivuxolimab. The source is an adult with an advanced solid tumor such as melanoma, head and neck, liver or kidney cancer.

The chain uses TRBV4-1 and TRBJ2-1; 12 bases agree with TRBD2. Per the germline V gene, CDR1 is MGHRA and CDR2 is YSYEKL. The CDR3 contains 17 residues. V was clipped by 3 bases and J by 6 bases; unmatched bases: 9. The CDR3 sequence: CASSQMGSSGGGNEQFF. CDR3 DNA sequence: TGCGCCAGCAGCCAGATGGGTTCTAGCGGGGGGGGCAATGAGCAGTTCTTC.

As for this clone: This CDR3 is also generated by other DNA sequences in the sample. The CDR3 bases are TGTGCCAGTAGTCCAGGGGGAGACTACAATGAGCAGTTCTTC. It yields the protein CASSPGGDYNEQFF. This chain connects TRBV19 to TRBJ2-1; 7 positions agree with TRBD1. From germline, CDR1 is LNHDA and CDR2 SQIVND (reference sequence). The V gene end was trimmed by 5 bases and the J gene end by 3 bases; junction bases not matched to a gene: 4. The CDR3 contains 14 residues.

This clone was recorded only once. The chain couples TRBV30 to TRBJ2-7, with D unclear. The CDR3 extends over 12 amino acids. The V gene's germline CDR1 is GTSNPN and CDR2 SVGIG (reference sequence). Trimming left V 0 bases short and J 6 bases short, with 9 bases between. In DNA, the CDR3 is TGTGCCTGGAGTGTATCTTCGGGCGAGCAGTACTTC. Protein: CAWSVSSGEQYF.

The rearrangement joins TRBV19 to TRBJ2-5; 9 bases are a match to TRBD1. Germline CDR1 reads LNHDA; CDR2 reads SQIVND (reference sequence). The V segment lost 4 bases and the J segment 5 bases; nucleotides outside the gene matches: 5. This CDR3 contains 14 residues. CDR3 sequence reads: CASSTTGGRETQYF. In DNA form, the CDR3 reads TGTGCCAGTAGTACCACAGGGGGCCGGGAGACCCAGTACTTC. The variable domain in full, completed from reference TRBV19 and TRBJ2-5, reads DGGITQSPKYLFRKEGQNVTLSCEQNLNHDAMYWYRQDPGQGLRLIYYSQIVNDFQKGDIAEGYSVSREKKESFPLTVTSAQKNPTAFYLCASSTTGGRETQYFGPGTRLLVL.

The chain recombines TRBV5-8 with TRBJ2-7; a weak D match, TRBD2 (6 bases). The germline V gene encodes CDR1 SGHTS and CDR2 YDEGEE. Deletions cut 7 bases from V and 3 bases from J, with 14 bases between. The CDR3 runs to 13 residues. The DNA for the CDR3 is TGTGCCAGCGCATGGGGAGGACTCTACGAGCAGTACTTC. This translates into CASAWGGLYEQYF.

This chain's CDR3 is CASSQTRTTGGTGELFF. The DNA of the CDR3 is TGCGCCAGCAGCCAAACCCGTACTACAGGGGGAACCGGGGAGCTGTTTTTT. V gene TRBV4-3 combines with J gene TRBJ2-2, with 8 nucleotides matching TRBD1. CDR3 length: 17 residues. J gave up 5 bases and V 2 bases, and 10 bases lay outside the gene matches. The germline V gene encodes CDR1 LGHNA and CDR2 YSLEER.

The chain links TRBV6-5 to TRBJ1-3; no clear D gene. Germline V gene data show CDR1 as MNHEY and CDR2 as SVGAGI. The CDR3 has 14 residues. V lost 10 bases and J 0 bases, leaving 13 bases between the germline ends. The CDR3 loop reads CATKRENSGNTIYF. For the CDR3, the DNA is TGTGCCACTAAGAGAGAGAACTCTGGAAACACCATATATTTT.

The chain uses TRBV7-9 and TRBJ1-5; possibly TRBD1 for D (5 bases). The CDR3 loop spans 12 amino acids. The germline V gene encodes CDR1 SEHNR and CDR2 FQNEAQ (reference sequence). V was trimmed by 3 bases and J by 15 bases, leaving 15 bases between them. Here the CDR3 DNA reads TGTGCCAGCAGCTTTGACAGCTCAATCGTGCATTTT. Translation gives CASSFDSSIVHF.

A word on this clone: The junction differs from germline at one of its ends, possibly a read error. The rearrangement uses TRBV19 and TRBJ2-7; D remains ambiguous. CDR1 is LNHDA, CDR2 SQIVND, per germline (reference sequence). This CDR3 has 16 amino acids. CDR3 nucleotides: TGTGCCAGTAGCATAGTCCACGGGCCGAGCTCCTACGAGCAGTACTTC. This encodes CASSIVHGPSSYEQYF.

This clone was counted a few times. The chain is built from TRBV7-9 and TRBJ1-1; D is unclear. The V gene lost 9 bases and the J gene lost 1 base, with 18 bases spanning the gap. There are 15 residues in the CDR3. CDR1 is SEHNR, CDR2 FQNEAQ, per germline (reference sequence). The CDR3 region has the DNA TGTGCCAGTAGTAAGATACCCTCACCGAACACTGAAGCTTTCTTT. Its protein product is CASSKIPSPNTEAFF.

This clone is large by share. V gene TRBV5-5 combines with J gene TRBJ2-2, with TRBD2 matching over 9 bases. Trimming at V came to 6 bases and at J to 3 bases, leaving 3 bases not matched to a gene. This CDR3 has 14 amino acids. Germline V gene lookup returns CDR1 SGHKS and CDR2 YYEKEE (reference sequence). The CDR3 nucleotides read TGTGCCAGCAATAGACTAGCGGACACCGGGGAGCTGTTTTTT. Translated: CASNRLADTGELFF. The whole variable domain, remainder taken from reference TRBV5-5 and TRBJ2-2, is DAGVTQSPTHLIKTRGQQVTLRCSPISGHKSVSWYQQVLGQGPQFIFQYYEKEERGRGNFPDRFSARQFPNYSSELNVNALLLGDSALYLCASNRLADTGELFFGEGSRLTVL.

The chain recombines TRBV10-3 with TRBJ2-7; possibly TRBD1 for D (6 bases). This CDR3 comprises 15 residues. Germline CDR1 and CDR2: ENHRY and SYGVKD. V lost 0 bases, J lost 5 bases, and 14 bases lay in between. The CDR3 loop reads CAISESRQGPHEQYF. CDR3 nucleotide sequence: TGTGCCATCAGTGAGTCGAGGCAGGGGCCCCACGAGCAGTACTTC.

The rearrangement joins TRBV7-9 to TRBJ2-3; TRBD2 might be the D (5 bases). The CDR3 contains 15 residues. Looked up from germline, CDR1 is SEHNR and CDR2 is FQNEAQ (reference sequence). The V gene lost 5 bases and the J gene lost 1 base, with 13 bases spanning the gap. This chain's CDR3 is CASSPRETGTDTQYF. The CDR3 DNA follows: TGTGCCAGCAGCCCCCGGGAAACGGGCACAGATACGCAGTATTTT.

The rearrangement uses TRBV2 and TRBJ2-2; D may be TRBD1 or TRBD2 (6 bases each). Germline V gives CDR1 SNHLY, CDR2 FYNNEI. The CDR3 loop spans 17 amino acids. V lost 8 bases and J lost 3, with 22 bases in between. CDR3 sequence reads: CASFGYREESDTGELFF. The CDR3 DNA follows: TGTGCCAGCTTCGGTTACAGGGAGGAGTCGGACACCGGGGAGCTGTTTTTT.

The rearrangement uses TRBV4-3 and TRBJ2-1, with D perhaps matching TRBD2 (5 bases). CDR1 and CDR2 from the germline V gene are LGHNA and YSLEER. Trimming stripped 3 bases from V and 7 bases from J, with 10 bases between. This CDR3 is 13 amino acids long. CDR3 DNA: TGCGCCAGCAGCCAGCTCGGGGAAAATGAGCAGTTCTTC. Amino acids: CASSQLGENEQFF.

The rearrangement joins TRBV4-1 to TRBJ2-1; D is possibly TRBD1 or TRBD2 (5 bases each). This CDR3 is built from 14 residues. The germline V gene encodes CDR1 MGHRA and CDR2 YSYEKL. Trimming left V 0 bases short and J 9 bases short, with 12 bases between. CDR3 bases: TGCGCCAGCAGCCAAGATCGAGGGGCGGGTGAGCAGTTCTTC. Encoded protein: CASSQDRGAGEQFF.

As DNA, the CDR3 is TGCGCCAGCAGCCAAGGTCTGGGTTTGGGCAATCAGCCCCAGCATTTT. This codes for CASSQGLGLGNQPQHF. The chain couples TRBV4-1 to TRBJ1-5; D remains ambiguous. Trimming took off 1 base at V and 2 bases at J, with 12 bases between the two ends. Germline CDR1 reads MGHRA; CDR2 reads YSYEKL. The CDR3 is 16 residues long.

This clone was seen a few times. The rearrangement joins TRBV10-3 to TRBJ1-1; D is undetermined. V gave up 3 bases and J gave up 3 bases, with 11 bases separating them. This CDR3 is built from 14 residues. The V gene's germline CDR1 is ENHRY and CDR2 SYGVKD. The CDR3 reads CAISDPGIDTEAFF. In DNA, the CDR3 is TGTGCCATCAGTGACCCAGGCATTGACACTGAAGCTTTCTTT.

V is TRBV4-1 and J is TRBJ1-4, with 11 positions matching TRBD1. V shed 0 bases and J 14 bases; nucleotides not matched to a gene: 8. The CDR3 runs to 15 residues. Germline CDR1 reads MGHRA; CDR2 reads YSYEKL. The DNA of the CDR3 is TGCGCCAGCAGCCAAGATCGGGACAGGGGGGCGCGGCTGTTTTTT. As protein: CASSQDRDRGARLFF.

The chain couples TRBV13 to TRBJ2-7, with D unresolved. V was cut by 0 bases and J by 9 bases, with 15 bases left in between. The CDR3 extends over 14 amino acids. The germline V gene encodes CDR1 PRHDT and CDR2 FYEKMQ (reference sequence). The DNA of the CDR3 is TGTGCCAGCAGCTTAGGACCGCCAGGCCAGGTGCAGTACTTC. It encodes CASSLGPPGQVQYF.

The chain joins TRBV30 to TRBJ2-7; 9 bases fit TRBD2. The CDR3 is made up of 14 amino acids. J was trimmed by 2 bases and V by 5 bases; bases with no gene match: 7. The germline CDR1 and CDR2 sequences are GTSNPN and SVGIG (reference sequence). The CDR3 nucleotides are TGTGCCTGGGCCTTAAGCGGGGGGACCTACGAGCAGTACTTC. Translating gives CAWALSGGTYEQYF.

The chain combines TRBV11-3 with TRBJ2-7; 8 bases are shared with TRBD1. CDR3 length: 14 residues. Germline CDR1 and CDR2: SGHNT and YENEEA. V was clipped by 5 bases and J by 0 bases; unmatched bases: 3. The CDR3 spells CASSQGASSYEQYF. The CDR3 coding sequence is TGTGCCAGCAGCCAGGGGGCGAGCTCCTACGAGCAGTACTTC.

V gene TRBV7-8 combines with J gene TRBJ1-5; tentatively, D is TRBD1 (6 bases). Trimming cost V 5 bases and J 2 bases, with 10 bases left between them. Germline V gives CDR1 SGHVS, CDR2 FQNEAQ. The CDR3 runs 14 residues. CDR3 sequence: CASSARQGNQPQHF. As DNA, the CDR3 is TGTGCCAGCAGCGCCCGACAGGGCAATCAGCCCCAGCATTTT.

This chain uses TRBV4-1 with TRBJ2-1; 7 bases line up with TRBD1. V trimming: 1 base; J trimming: 4 bases; junction bases outside the gene matches: 4. Germline CDR1 reads MGHRA; CDR2 reads YSYEKL. This CDR3 is 15 amino acids long. The CDR3 spells CASSQGQGPYNEQFF. The CDR3 DNA sequence: TGCGCCAGCAGCCAAGGACAGGGACCATACAATGAGCAGTTCTTC.

The chain links TRBV10-3 to TRBJ1-1; weak D call: TRBD1 (5 bases). Germline V gene data show CDR1 as ENHRY and CDR2 as SYGVKD. V was cut by 2 bases and J by 1 base, with 11 bases left in between. The CDR3 extends over 15 amino acids. In DNA, the CDR3 is TGTGCCATCAGTGAGCACAGGAGGTCGAACACTGAAGCTTTCTTT. Amino acids: CAISEHRRSNTEAFF.

The rearrangement uses TRBV30 and TRBJ1-4; D is ambiguous. Trimming shortened V by 2 bases and J by 3 bases, and 7 bases separated the two germline ends. CDR3 length equals 13 residues. The V gene's germline CDR1 is GTSNPN and CDR2 SVGIG (reference sequence). In nucleotides, the CDR3 is TGTGCCTGGAGTACTGGGGCTAATGAAAAACTGTTTTTT. Translation: CAWSTGANEKLFF.

The V call is TRBV4-1, the J call TRBJ2-7, with 12 bases matching TRBD2. Germline V gene lookup returns CDR1 MGHRA and CDR2 YSYEKL. The CDR3 runs to 19 residues. Losses at the gene ends were 0 bases for V and 1 base for J; bases not matched to a gene: 10. The CDR3 spells CASSQDASGGAPDSYEQYF. CDR3 coding DNA: TGCGCCAGCAGCCAAGATGCTAGCGGGGGGGCCCCGGATTCCTACGAGCAGTACTTC.